This T cell receptor (beta chain) is from a study of blood T cell repertoires in COVID-19. Study in general: Sites in the United States, Italy and Spain provided acute and convalescent COVID-19 samples. From T cells, B-cell-depleted T cells, or PBMCs came the material, which was cDNA or gDNA.

The CDR3 totals 16 residues. V gave up 3 bases and J gave up 1 base, with 13 bases separating them. Germline values: CDR1 MNHNY, CDR2 SVGAGI (reference sequence). In this sample, this clone turned up once. As originally analysed: It was from reference gene primer amplification that nucleated cell counts were estimated. The protocol was immunoSEQ multiplex PCR, while the TCRdb copy is restricted to in-frame clones and leaves out a portion. The D gene and trimming were derived from the DNA, and the V and J assignments and clone size from that table. The data contain 650,000 to 800,000 clones, around 89% of them seen just once; the ten biggest clones take up under 0.3%.

V usage is TRBV6-6 and J usage is TRBJ2-1; weak D call: TRBD1 (8 bases). Sequencing input: peripheral blood. The clonotype was recovered from a woman between 18 and 29 years old with acute or convalescent COVID-19. Here the CDR3 reads CASSYSQGGSYNEQFF. The CDR3, as DNA: TGTGCCAGCAGTTATTCACAGGGGGGGTCCTACAATGAGCAGTTCTTC.